Given below is one T cell receptor beta chain in context. What it binds is not known. These data are taken from a study of T cell responses to AZD1222 COVID-19 vaccine. Study context: Samples with a second dose at about 4 or about 12 weeks were pooled together. Broader study findings: Increases in Spike-specific TCR breadth and depth were seen after two AZD1222 doses. Spike was spanned by vaccine-associated CD4 TCRs, which were dominant at 160-218 and 743-854. Repertoire collection took place solely once the T cell response had peaked.

Measured with immunoSEQ multiplex PCR; TCRdb has only the in-frame clones, and not every one. The sample contains approximately 97,000 clones, about 89% of which appear only once. CDR1 is SGDLS and CDR2 is YYNGEE in the germline V gene. V was pared by 4 bases and J by 1 base, with 3 bases of the junction left unmatched. This CDR3 is built from 15 residues. The rearrangement joins TRBV9 to TRBJ2-1, with TRBD1 matching 9 bases. The material was peripheral blood, obtained on day 0 of AZD1222 vaccination. The receptor was derived from an adult in good health. CDR3 residues: CASSPGTGSYNEQFF. CDR3 bases: TGTGCCAGCAGCCCGGGGACAGGGTCCTACAATGAGCAGTTCTTC.